This is a list of T cell receptor beta chains from one sample in a study of regulatory T cells in long-lasting Graves disease. Each CDR3 protein gets one entry after TCRdb re-called the multiplex PCR reads with MiXCR. The sample includes 500,000 to 800,000 distinct CDR3 sequences, around 32% of them seen just once. The specimen comprised peripheral blood mononuclear cells (PBMCs), sampled when the disease was refractory, from a patient treated with antithyroid drugs. The receptors were gathered from a female donor with Graves disease. Each CDR3 is given with its conserved first and last residue. The D gene is left open where the match is weak. The size of a clone is reported for some rows only, either as once, few or many, or as a class for expanded clones.

v_gene	d_gene	abundance	j_gene	CDR3aa	CDR3nt
TRBV20-1	.	few	TRBJ1-5	CSARDGGFGNQPQHF	TGCAGTGCTAGAGACGGGGGCTTTGGCAATCAGCCCCAGCATTTT
TRBV19	TRBD1	.	TRBJ1-4	CASTPGTGGSKLFF	TGTGCCAGTACCCCCGGGACAGGAGGATCGAAACTGTTTTTT
TRBV15	.	.	TRBJ1-3	CATSRASSGNTIYF	TGTGCCACCAGCAGAGCGAGCTCTGGAAACACCATATATTTT
TRBV6-2/TRBV6-3	TRBD1	few	TRBJ1-1	CASSYGDSRAFF	TGTGCCAGCAGTTACGGGGACAGCAGAGCTTTCTTT
TRBV30	.	.	TRBJ1-5	CAWGRDNNQPQHF	TGTGCCTGGGGTCGGGACAACAATCAGCCCCAGCATTTT
TRBV5-1	.	.	TRBJ1-5	CASSPSGRYSNQPQHF	TGCGCCAGCAGCCCGTCCGGCCGATATAGCAATCAGCCCCAGCATTTT
TRBV9	.	few	TRBJ1-1	CASSVDLQRNTEAFF	TGTGCCAGCAGCGTAGATCTACAGAGAAACACTGAAGCTTTCTTT
TRBV2	TRBD1	few	TRBJ1-2	CASSVQGDGYTF	TGTGCCAGCAGTGTCCAGGGGGATGGCTACACCTTC
TRBV29-1	TRBD2	.	TRBJ2-7	CSVVMGGTYEQYF	TGCAGCGTTGTAATGGGGGGGACCTACGAGCAGTACTTC
TRBV5-1	TRBD2	few	TRBJ2-5	CASSLDTSGRRRETQYF	TGCGCCAGCAGCTTGGATACTAGCGGGAGACGCCGTGAGACCCAGTACTTC
TRBV7-9	TRBD1	.	TRBJ1-6	CASSLAGTGFYNSPLHF	TGTGCCAGCAGCTTGGCGGGGACAGGCTTCTATAATTCACCCCTCCACTTT
TRBV20-1	.	.	TRBJ2-7	CSASRGGDEQYF	TGCAGTGCTAGTAGAGGTGGAGACGAGCAGTACTTC
TRBV5-5	.	few	TRBJ1-2	CASSLGNTNYGYTF	TGTGCCAGCAGCTTGGGAAATACTAACTATGGCTACACCTTC
TRBV5-4	.	.	TRBJ2-5	CASSLGQGGETQHF	TGTGCCAGCAGCTTGGGGCAGGGTGGGGAGACCCAGCACTTC
TRBV20-1	.	few	TRBJ2-1	CSANRVGDPQFF	TGCAGTGCAAACCGGGTAGGGGACCCGCAGTTCTTC